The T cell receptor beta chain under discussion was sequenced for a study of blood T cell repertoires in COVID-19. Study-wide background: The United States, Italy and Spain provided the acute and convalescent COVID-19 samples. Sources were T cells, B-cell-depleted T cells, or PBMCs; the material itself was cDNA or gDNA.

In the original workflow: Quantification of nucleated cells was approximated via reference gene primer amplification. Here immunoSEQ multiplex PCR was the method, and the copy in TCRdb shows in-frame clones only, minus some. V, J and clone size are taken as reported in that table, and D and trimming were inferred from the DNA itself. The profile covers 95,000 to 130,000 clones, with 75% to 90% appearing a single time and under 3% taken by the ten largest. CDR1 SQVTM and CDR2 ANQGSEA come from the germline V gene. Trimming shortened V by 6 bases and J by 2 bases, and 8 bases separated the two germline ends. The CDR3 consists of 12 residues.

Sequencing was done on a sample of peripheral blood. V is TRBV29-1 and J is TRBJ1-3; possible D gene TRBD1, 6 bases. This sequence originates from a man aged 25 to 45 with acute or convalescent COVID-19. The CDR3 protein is CSVGATGNTIYF. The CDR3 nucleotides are TGCAGCGTGGGGGCGACTGGAAACACCATATATTTT.